One sample yielded the 24 T cell receptor beta chains listed below, sequenced in a study of T cell changes during pregnancy in multiple sclerosis. Assay used: immunoSEQ multiplex PCR; TCRdb lists only in-frame clones, some missing. This table holds about 61,000 clones, over 80% found once. The material sequenced was peripheral blood, taken in the first trimester of pregnancy. The receptor set was obtained from a female donor in good health, enrolled as a control in a pregnancy study.

The chain joins TRBV13 to TRBJ1-5, with D possibly being TRBD1 (5 bases). This CDR3 region has 14 residues. The ends were cut back, 2 bases at V and 4 bases at J, with 9 bases in the middle. CDR1 and CDR2 from the germline V gene are PRHDT and FYEKMQ (reference sequence). The CDR3 loop reads CASSLMQGNQPQHF. The CDR3 DNA sequence: TGTGCCAGCAGCTTAATGCAGGGTAATCAGCCCCAGCATTTT.

The V call is TRBV21-1, the J call TRBJ2-1; TRBD1, the table's D call, was not compared with the DNA. TRBV21-1 is deemed a pseudogene. The CDR3 totals 14 residues. CDR3 coding DNA: TGTGCCAGCAGCTTCCGGGACACGGGAAATGAGCAGTTCTTC. Translating gives CASSFRDTGNEQFF.

This chain connects TRBV27 to TRBJ2-3; 9 bases map to TRBD2. V dropped 4 bases and J dropped 4; count of bases not matched to a gene: 3. The germline V gene encodes CDR1 MNHEY and CDR2 SMNVEV (reference sequence). CDR3 length: 14 residues. The CDR3 is CASSWASGADTQYF. In DNA, the CDR3 is TGTGCCAGCAGTTGGGCTAGCGGGGCAGATACGCAGTATTTT.

The chain links TRBV30 to TRBJ1-5, with 8 bases that match TRBD1. The CDR3 totals 13 residues. Trimming cost V 1 base and J 5 bases; bases outside gene matches: 1. Looked up from germline, CDR1 is GTSNPN and CDR2 is SVGIG (reference sequence). CDR3 sequence reads: CAWSEDRDQPQHF. In nucleotides, the CDR3 is TGTGCCTGGAGTGAGGACAGGGATCAGCCCCAGCATTTT.

V usage is TRBV6-5 and J usage is TRBJ1-2, with 11 bases aligning to TRBD1. The CDR3 length is 13 residues. The V and J ends lost 3 bases and 9 bases, in that order; junction bases with no gene match: 3. Germline V gives CDR1 MNHEY, CDR2 SVGAGI. CDR3 sequence reads: CASSYGTGGSYTF. DNA of the CDR3: TGTGCCAGCAGTTATGGGACAGGGGGTAGCTACACCTTC.

The J gene is TRBJ1-3, the V gene TRBV10-3; 8 bases map to TRBD1. V lost 5 bases to trimming and J lost 7 bases; unmatched junction nucleotides: 4. Germline assignment: CDR1 ENHRY and CDR2 SYGVKD. The CDR3 loop spans 13 amino acids. CDR3 nucleotides: TGTGCCATCAGTTTGGACAGGGTTAACACCATATATTTT. Translated: CAISLDRVNTIYF.

This clone was recorded only once. The chain has TRBV10-3 and TRBJ2-7; D might be TRBD2 (6 bases). This CDR3 has 12 residues. The germline CDR1 and CDR2 sequences are ENHRY and SYGVKD. Between the trimmed V and J ends, which lost 5 bases and 5 bases, there was a span of 10 bases. CDR3 amino acids: CAISPGGHEQYF. The CDR3 region has the DNA TGTGCCATCAGTCCCGGGGGTCACGAGCAGTACTTC.

CDR3 nucleotides: TGTGCCAGCAGTATACGGGACAGGGTTTTCGAGCAGTACTTC. Residues: CASSIRDRVFEQYF. The rearrangement links TRBV27 to TRBJ2-7, with 9 bases fitting TRBD1. Germline CDR1 reads MNHEY; CDR2 reads SMNVEV (reference sequence). The CDR3 runs 14 residues. V lost 5 bases to trimming and J lost 6 bases; unmatched junction nucleotides: 8.

This clone was observed a single time. The chain uses TRBV19 and TRBJ1-2; possible D gene TRBD1, 5 bases. The CDR3 totals 12 residues. The germline V gene has CDR1 LNHDA and CDR2 SQIVND (reference sequence). V was cut by 5 bases and J by 3 bases, with 7 bases left in between. CDR3 residues: CASSPGYYGYTF. The DNA for the CDR3 is TGTGCCAGTAGTCCAGGGTACTATGGCTACACCTTC.

The CDR3 DNA is TGTGCCAGCAGTTATCGGAACCGGGACAGTAGTGGCTACACCTTC. This gives the protein CASSYRNRDSSGYTF. This chain connects TRBV6-5 to TRBJ1-2, with 7 positions matching TRBD1. This CDR3 region has 15 residues. With V trimmed by 3 bases and J by 7 bases, 11 bases remained unmatched. Germline V lookup: CDR1 MNHEY, CDR2 SVGAGI.

This chain uses TRBV7-9 with TRBJ2-5; 10 nucleotides agree with TRBD2. Trimming removed 2 bases from V and 1 base from J; junction bases left unmatched: 7. This CDR3 has 17 residues. From germline, CDR1 is SEHNR and CDR2 FQNEAQ (reference sequence). CDR3 loop: CASSLLPTSGAQETQYF. CDR3 DNA: TGTGCCAGCAGCTTACTACCAACTAGCGGGGCCCAAGAGACCCAGTACTTC.

V usage is TRBV15 and J usage is TRBJ2-3; no reliable D call. Germline values: CDR1 LNHNV, CDR2 YYDKDF (reference sequence). Between the trimmed V and J ends, which lost 1 base and 6 bases, there was a span of 2 bases. CDR3 length: 11 amino acids. The chain's CDR3 is CATSRADTQYF. Here the CDR3 DNA reads TGTGCCACCAGCAGAGCTGATACGCAGTATTTT.

The chain combines TRBV13 with TRBJ2-1; 11 nucleotides agree with TRBD2. CDR1 is PRHDT, CDR2 FYEKMQ, per germline (reference sequence). Trimming removed 3 bases from V and 10 bases from J; junction bases left unmatched: 11. This CDR3 is 16 amino acids long. In DNA form, the CDR3 reads TGTGCCAGCAGCTTCGGGACTAGCGGTGGGTGGGGGGAGCAGTTCTTC. It codes for CASSFGTSGGWGEQFF.

This clone was counted once. The V call is TRBV6-5, the J call TRBJ1-2; 9 bases align to TRBD1. The trim removed 5 bases at V and 5 bases at J, leaving 3 bases unmatched. CDR3 length: 13 residues. Germline values: CDR1 MNHEY, CDR2 SVGAGI. For the CDR3, the DNA is TGTGCCAGCAGTACTGGACAGGGGTATGGCTACACCTTC. Amino acid sequence: CASSTGQGYGYTF.

The chain has TRBV5-1 and TRBJ2-1, with TRBD2 matching 10 bases. This CDR3 has 15 amino acids. With V trimmed by 5 bases and J by 5 bases, 7 bases remained unmatched. Germline values: CDR1 SGHRS, CDR2 YFSETQ. In nucleotides, the CDR3 is TGCGCCAGCAGTCGCCTAGCGGGGGAAAACAATGAGCAGTTCTTC. It is translated as CASSRLAGENNEQFF.

The chain couples TRBV5-5 to TRBJ1-2; D gene ambiguous. In germline, CDR1 is SGHKS, CDR2 YYEKEE (reference sequence). Trimming stripped 0 bases from V and 2 bases from J, with 11 bases between. This CDR3 region has 15 residues. Here the CDR3 reads CASSLVRARNYGYTF. CDR3 sequence (DNA): TGTGCCAGCAGCTTGGTGAGGGCTCGAAACTATGGCTACACCTTC.

The chain links TRBV30 to TRBJ1-2; no clear D gene. CDR1 is GTSNPN and CDR2 is SVGIG in the germline V gene (reference sequence). The length of the CDR3 is 14 residues. V lost 6 bases, J lost 1 base, and 15 bases lay in between. The chain's CDR3 is CACAPDTLNYGYTF. The CDR3 region has the DNA TGTGCCTGCGCCCCTGACACACTTAACTATGGCTACACCTTC. Based on the CDR3 plus reference TRBV30 and TRBJ1-2, the full variable domain is SQTIHQWPATLVQPVGSPLSLECTVEGTSNPNLYWYRQAAGRGLQLLFYSVGIGQISSEVPQNLSASRPQDRQFILSSKKLLLSDSGFYLCACAPDTLNYGYTFGSGTRLTVV.

The rearrangement joins TRBV10-3 to TRBJ2-7, with 8 bases lining up with TRBD2. This CDR3 contains 10 residues. Unmatched junction bases numbered 2, after V lost 11 bases and J lost 5 bases. Germline V CDR1 and CDR2: ENHRY, SYGVKD. CDR3 sequence: CASGGDEQYF. In DNA, the CDR3 is TGTGCCTCGGGAGGGGACGAGCAGTACTTC.

This chain connects TRBV14 to TRBJ2-7; weak D call: TRBD2 (6 bases). Germline V gene sequence: CDR1 SGHDN, CDR2 FVKESK. The V end lost 4 bases, the J end lost 0 bases, and 10 bases lay between the germline ends. The CDR3 extends over 14 amino acids. CDR3 sequence: CASSPGGISYEQYF. The CDR3 nucleotides read TGTGCCAGCAGCCCCGGGGGAATCTCCTACGAGCAGTACTTC.

V is TRBV6-5 and J is TRBJ1-1; weak D call: TRBD1 (6 bases). Per the germline V gene, CDR1 is MNHEY and CDR2 is SVGAGI. The CDR3 sequence is 15 residues long. Trimming removed 6 bases at V and 0 bases at J, with 14 bases between. The CDR3 region is CASRPEGQLNTEAFF. For the CDR3, the DNA is TGTGCCAGCAGACCTGAAGGACAGTTGAACACTGAAGCTTTCTTT.

The V and J genes are TRBV5-1 and TRBJ2-5; TRBD2 aligns across 11 bases. The CDR3 loop spans 18 amino acids. Per germline, CDR1 SGHRS and CDR2 YFSETQ. V gave up 0 bases and J gave up 1 base; unmatched junction bases: 8. The CDR3 loop reads CASSLGGGTSGIQETQYF. CDR3 nucleotides: TGCGCCAGCAGCTTGGGTGGTGGGACTAGCGGAATCCAAGAGACCCAGTACTTC.

The V call is TRBV4-3, the J call TRBJ1-3; maybe TRBD1 (6 bases). The ends were cut back, 0 bases at V and 2 bases at J, with 17 bases in the middle. The CDR3 runs 18 residues. Per germline, CDR1 LGHNA and CDR2 YSLEER. The CDR3 DNA reads as TGCGCCAGCAGCCAAGATGTGGGGGCACAATATACTGGAAACACCATATATTTT. This sequence encodes CASSQDVGAQYTGNTIYF.

By its share, this clone is medium-sized. This chain uses TRBV14 with TRBJ1-5; tentatively, D is TRBD1 (6 bases). Trimming pared 9 bases from V and 6 bases from J, leaving 6 bases between. Looked up from germline, CDR1 is SGHDN and CDR2 is FVKESK. The CDR3 runs 10 residues. The CDR3 sequence: CARQGQPQHF. The CDR3, as DNA: TGTGCCAGACAGGGTCAGCCCCAGCATTTT.

As DNA, the CDR3 is TGTGCCAGCAGCGCAAGGACAGGGGCGACCAACACTGAAGCTTTCTTT. Its translation is CASSARTGATNTEAFF. The chain carries TRBV7-9 and TRBJ1-1, with 9 bases identical to TRBD1. The length of the CDR3 is 16 residues. The V gene's germline CDR1 is SEHNR and CDR2 FQNEAQ (reference sequence). With 5 bases clipped from V and 2 bases from J, the junction kept 9 bases outside the gene matches.